These 25 T cell receptor beta chains originate from one sample sequenced in a study of cytomegalovirus exposure and HLA in healthy donors. The PCR made use of 60 Vbeta and 13 Jbeta primers. The data were produced by immunoSEQ multiplex PCR, yet TCRdb's version contains in-frame clones alone and is incomplete. The sample contains roughly 120,000 clones, around four fifths of which appear only once. Material: PBMCs. The receptors come from a human donor in good health.

The chain has TRBV18 and TRBJ2-3; 9 bases align to TRBD1. There are 15 residues in the CDR3. Germline lookup yields CDR1 KGHSH and CDR2 LQKENI. V lost 3 bases and J lost 5; bases outside the gene matches: 6. CDR3 DNA sequence: TGTGCCAGCTCACCGGGACAGGGAAAGGGAGATACGCAGTATTTT. This codes for CASSPGQGKGDTQYF.

The J gene is TRBJ2-7, the V gene TRBV27; TRBD1 matches at 8 bases. Germline V lookup: CDR1 MNHEY, CDR2 SMNVEV (reference sequence). The CDR3 runs to 15 residues. After removal of 2 bases from V and 4 bases from J, the junction contained 7 bases not matched to a gene. This CDR3 is CASSLSTGGIYEQYF. CDR3 nucleotide sequence: TGTGCCAGCAGTTTAAGTACAGGGGGGATATACGAGCAGTACTTC.

This clone was seen more than once but under ten times. The chain is built from TRBV6-5 and TRBJ1-4; no firm D call. The length of the CDR3 is 15 residues. CDR1 is MNHEY and CDR2 is SVGAGI in the germline V gene. The V end was cut by 0 bases, the J end by 8 bases, with 13 bases between. CDR3 loop: CASSYSSGTGEKLFF. For the CDR3, the DNA is TGTGCCAGCAGTTACTCATCCGGAACGGGGGAAAAACTGTTTTTT.

The J gene is TRBJ2-1, the V gene TRBV7-8; possibly TRBD2 for D (5 bases). The length of the CDR3 is 16 residues. From germline, CDR1 is SGHVS and CDR2 FQNEAQ. Trimming shortened V by 8 bases and J by 8 bases, and 25 bases separated the two germline ends. The CDR3 protein is CASQKPGLLVADEQFF. In nucleotides, the CDR3 is TGTGCCAGCCAAAAGCCGGGGTTGCTTGTTGCCGATGAGCAGTTCTTC.

The V gene is TRBV19, the J gene TRBJ1-3; D remains unclear. The germline V and J ends were trimmed by 5 bases and 2 bases, with 7 bases remaining between them. CDR3 length: 13 residues. CDR1 is LNHDA, CDR2 SQIVND, per germline (reference sequence). CDR3 amino acids: CASSREAGNTIYF. CDR3 in DNA: TGTGCCAGTAGTCGCGAGGCTGGAAACACCATATATTTT.

The chain combines TRBV9 with TRBJ1-1; a possible D gene is TRBD1 (5 bases). Per germline, CDR1 SGDLS and CDR2 YYNGEE. V lost 4 bases to trimming and J lost 9 bases, with 16 bases between them. This CDR3 has 13 amino acids. This CDR3 is CASSPGGPGKAFF. The CDR3 coding sequence is TGTGCCAGCAGCCCCGGGGGACCAGGCAAAGCTTTCTTT.

V and J are TRBV2 and TRBJ2-3; 7 bases fit TRBD2. Germline V lookup: CDR1 SNHLY, CDR2 FYNNEI. The CDR3 has 13 amino acids. The trim removed 8 bases at V and 5 bases at J, leaving 7 bases unmatched. The CDR3 region is CASEAGVRDTQYF. The CDR3 region has the DNA TGTGCCAGCGAGGCGGGGGTACGAGATACGCAGTATTTT.

The rearrangement links TRBV28 to TRBJ2-1; 12 nucleotides line up with TRBD2. Germline V gene sequence: CDR1 MDHEN, CDR2 SYDVKM. Unmatched junction bases numbered 9, after V lost 4 bases and J lost 5 bases. The CDR3 totals 17 residues. This CDR3 is CASSSLLAGGNNNEQFF. In DNA form, the CDR3 reads TGTGCCAGCAGTTCTCTGCTAGCGGGGGGGAACAACAATGAGCAGTTCTTC.

This clone was observed a single time. The chain is built from TRBV6-5 and TRBJ2-5; TRBD2 agrees at 10 bases. V was pared by 6 bases and J by 1 base, with 5 bases of the junction left unmatched. The CDR3 totals 15 residues. The germline CDR1 and CDR2 sequences are MNHEY and SVGAGI. CDR3 coding DNA: TGTGCCAGCAGCACGCTAGCGGGGGCCCAAGAGACCCAGTACTTC. This gives the protein CASSTLAGAQETQYF.

The chain joins TRBV7-3 to TRBJ2-3, with TRBD2 matching over 10 bases. The CDR3 totals 15 residues. The V gene end was trimmed by 3 bases and the J gene end by 4 bases; junction bases not matched to a gene: 4. Germline assignment: CDR1 SGHTA and CDR2 FQGTGA. The CDR3: CASSLRAGGPDTQYF. CDR3 sequence (DNA): TGTGCCAGCAGCTTGCGAGCGGGGGGGCCAGATACGCAGTATTTT. Variable domain in full (rest from reference TRBV7-3 and TRBJ2-3): GAGVSQTPSNKVTEKGKYVELRCDPISGHTALYWYRQSLGQGPEFLIYFQGTGAADDSGLPNDRFFAVRPEGSVSTLKIQRTERGDSAVYLCASSLRAGGPDTQYFGPGTRLTVL.

This clone was recorded a few times. The chain recombines TRBV6-1 with TRBJ1-2; 7 positions match TRBD1. V shed 10 bases, J shed 4 bases, and the junction held 9 bases outside the gene matches. The CDR3 extends over 13 amino acids. Germline loops: CDR1 MNHNS, CDR2 SASEGT. CDR3 sequence: CATVSTGIYGYTF. CDR3 DNA: TGTGCCACCGTCTCGACAGGGATCTATGGCTACACCTTC.

The chain joins TRBV2 to TRBJ2-7, with 10 bases lining up with TRBD2. The germline V gene has CDR1 SNHLY and CDR2 FYNNEI. This CDR3 comprises 13 residues. The V segment lost 7 bases and the J segment 3 bases; nucleotides outside the gene matches: 3. In DNA, the CDR3 is TGTGCCAGCAAACTAGCGGGGTTCTACGAGCAGTACTTC. It encodes CASKLAGFYEQYF.

The chain combines TRBV7-9 with TRBJ2-3, with a possible D match to TRBD1 (5 bases). CDR1 and CDR2 from the germline V gene are SEHNR and FQNEAQ (reference sequence). The CDR3 has 14 residues. Trimming left V 9 bases short and J 5 bases short, with 18 bases between. CDR3 sequence: CASLGSGSGDTQYF. The CDR3 DNA follows: TGTGCCAGTCTGGGCTCAGGGTCGGGAGATACGCAGTATTTT.

The chain carries TRBV15 and TRBJ2-3; 12 bases match TRBD1. CDR1 and CDR2 (germline): LNHNV, YYDKDF (reference sequence). J lost 5 bases, V lost 1 base, and 4 bases had no gene match. The CDR3 contains 16 residues. In DNA, the CDR3 is TGTGCCACCAGCAGAGGAGGGACAGGGGGCTTAGATACGCAGTATTTT. Its protein is CATSRGGTGGLDTQYF.

The chain links TRBV29-1 to TRBJ2-1, with TRBD2 matching 11 bases. There are 15 residues in the CDR3. Trimming cost V 6 bases and J 4 bases; bases outside gene matches: 8. CDR1 and CDR2 (germline): SQVTM, ANQGSEA. In nucleotides, the CDR3 is TGCAGCGTCGTCCCCGGGACTAGCGGATACAATGAGCAGTTCTTC. As protein: CSVVPGTSGYNEQFF.

The CDR3 nucleotides read TGTGCCAGCACCATAGGACAGGAACCATTGCAGTACTTC. This codes for CASTIGQEPLQYF. The chain uses TRBV2 and TRBJ2-7; 7 bases align to TRBD1. The CDR3 length is 13 residues. Germline V gene lookup returns CDR1 SNHLY and CDR2 FYNNEI. The ends lost 7 bases at V and 9 bases at J; junction bases unmatched: 12.

The genes are TRBV7-8 and TRBJ2-2; D gene ambiguous. The CDR3 runs 12 residues. The V end lost 5 bases, the J end lost 6 bases, and 7 bases lay between the germline ends. The germline gives CDR1 SGHVS, CDR2 FQNEAQ. CDR3 bases: TGTGCCAGCAGCCATCAGGCCGGGGAGCTGTTTTTT. Protein: CASSHQAGELFF. Filled out from reference TRBV7-8 and TRBJ2-2, the complete variable domain reads GAGVSQSPRYKVAKRGQDVALRCDPISGHVSLFWYQQALGQGPEFLTYFQNEAQLDKSGLPSDRFFAERPEGSVSTLKIQRTQQEDSAVYLCASSHQAGELFFGEGSRLTVL.

The chain's CDR3 is CASIRVAHNSPLHF. DNA for the CDR3: TGTGCCAGTATCAGGGTAGCCCATAATTCACCCCTCCACTTT. The V and J genes are TRBV28 and TRBJ1-6; tentatively, D is TRBD1 (5 bases). V was pared by 9 bases and J by 5 bases, with 14 bases between. Germline CDR1 and CDR2: MDHEN and SYDVKM. The CDR3 is 14 amino acids.

The rearrangement joins TRBV6-6 to TRBJ2-7; 8 nucleotides align to TRBD2. J gave up 4 bases and V 0 bases, and 5 bases lay outside the gene matches. The CDR3 has 15 amino acids. CDR1 is MNHNY, CDR2 SVGAGI, per germline (reference sequence). CDR3 sequence (DNA): TGTGCCAGCAGTTACTCCGGGGGGGCCGATTACGAGCAGTACTTC. It yields the protein CASSYSGGADYEQYF.

The chain joins TRBV5-5 to TRBJ2-4; 7 bases align to TRBD2. CDR3 length equals 13 residues. Trimming at V came to 4 bases and at J to 9 bases, leaving 7 bases not matched to a gene. In germline, CDR1 is SGHKS, CDR2 YYEKEE (reference sequence). Here the CDR3 DNA reads TGTGCCAGCAGCCCCCCGGGGGGTAGCATTCAGTACTTC. It specifies CASSPPGGSIQYF.

This chain uses TRBV4-2 with TRBJ2-3; 7 bases fit TRBD2. Germline V gives CDR1 LGHNA, CDR2 YNFKEQ. The CDR3 sequence is 18 residues long. With V trimmed by 0 bases and J by 4 bases, 13 bases remained unmatched. CDR3 sequence (DNA): TGTGCCAGCAGCCAAGATTGGGATCCTAGCGGCTTCCCAGATACGCAGTATTTT. Translated, it gives CASSQDWDPSGFPDTQYF.

The rearrangement links TRBV10-1 to TRBJ2-4, with D uncertain. The V end was cut by 3 bases, the J end by 8 bases, with 11 bases between. The CDR3 is 13 residues long. CDR1 WNHNN and CDR2 SYGVQD come from the germline V gene (reference sequence). The CDR3 DNA reads TGCGCCAGCAGTGAATACGGCGCGGACATTCAGTACTTC. As protein: CASSEYGADIQYF.

A note on this clone: This sample also contains other DNA sequences that code for the same CDR3. The chain joins TRBV7-6 to TRBJ2-5; 7 nucleotides match TRBD1. The trim removed 4 bases at V and 2 bases at J, leaving 4 bases unmatched. CDR1 SGHVS and CDR2 FNYEAQ come from the germline V gene. The CDR3 is 14 residues long. The DNA of the CDR3 is TGTGCCAGCAGCTCCACAGGGGTACAAGAGACCCAGTACTTC. Amino acid sequence: CASSSTGVQETQYF.

The chain links TRBV9 to TRBJ1-2; 12 bases are shared with TRBD1. Germline CDR1 and CDR2: SGDLS and YYNGEE. The V segment lost 0 bases and the J segment 7 bases; nucleotides outside the gene matches: 7. This CDR3 has 16 amino acids. CDR3 sequence: CASSVGMGQGAGGYTF. Written as DNA, the CDR3 is TGTGCCAGCAGCGTAGGAATGGGACAGGGGGCGGGTGGCTACACCTTC.

The chain links TRBV21-1 to TRBJ2-7; the table calls TRBD2, which could not be checked here. TRBV21-1 is tagged as a pseudogene. This CDR3 comprises 14 residues. This chain's CDR3 is CASSNTRESYEQYF. DNA for the CDR3: TGTGCCAGCAGCAATACTAGGGAATCCTACGAGCAGTACTTC.